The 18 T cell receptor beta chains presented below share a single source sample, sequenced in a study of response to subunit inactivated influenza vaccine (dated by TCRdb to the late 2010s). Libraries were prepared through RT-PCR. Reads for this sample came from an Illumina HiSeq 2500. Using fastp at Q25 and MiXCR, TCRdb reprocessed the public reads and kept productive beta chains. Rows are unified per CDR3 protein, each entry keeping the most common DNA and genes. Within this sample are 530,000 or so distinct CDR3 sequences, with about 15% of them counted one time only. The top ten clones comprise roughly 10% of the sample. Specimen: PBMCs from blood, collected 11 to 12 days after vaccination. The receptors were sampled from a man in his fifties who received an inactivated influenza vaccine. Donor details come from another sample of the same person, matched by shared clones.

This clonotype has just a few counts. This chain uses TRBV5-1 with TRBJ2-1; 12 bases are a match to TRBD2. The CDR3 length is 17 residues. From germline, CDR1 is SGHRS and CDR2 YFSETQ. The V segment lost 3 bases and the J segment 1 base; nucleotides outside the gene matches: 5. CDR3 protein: CASSSSGGGISYNEQFF. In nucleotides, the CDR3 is TGCGCCAGCAGCTCTAGCGGGGGGGGGATTTCCTACAATGAGCAGTTCTTC.

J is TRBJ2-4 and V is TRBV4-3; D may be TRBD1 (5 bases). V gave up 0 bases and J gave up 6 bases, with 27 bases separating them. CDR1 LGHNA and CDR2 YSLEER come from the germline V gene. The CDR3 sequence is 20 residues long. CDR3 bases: TGCGCCAGCAGCCAAGATTTTCCGACACGCGGCGTGGTTAGGGGAAACATTCAGTACTTC. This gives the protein CASSQDFPTRGVVRGNIQYF.

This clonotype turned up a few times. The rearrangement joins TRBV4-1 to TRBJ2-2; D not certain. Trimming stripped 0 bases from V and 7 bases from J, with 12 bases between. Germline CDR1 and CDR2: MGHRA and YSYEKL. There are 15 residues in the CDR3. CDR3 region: CASSQDAFVGGELFF. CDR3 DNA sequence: TGCGCCAGCAGCCAAGATGCCTTTGTTGGCGGGGAGCTGTTTTTT.

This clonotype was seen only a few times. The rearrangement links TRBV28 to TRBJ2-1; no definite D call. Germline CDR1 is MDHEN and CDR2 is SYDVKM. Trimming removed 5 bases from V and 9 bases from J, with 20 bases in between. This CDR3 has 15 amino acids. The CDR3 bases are TGTGCCAGCAGTACCCGGTTTGAGAGAACCTCTGAGCAGTTCTTC. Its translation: CASSTRFERTSEQFF. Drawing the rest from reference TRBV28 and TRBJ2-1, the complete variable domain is DVKVTQSSRYLVKRTGEKVFLECVQDMDHENMFWYRQDPGLGLRLIYFSYDVKMKEKGDIPEGYSVSREKKERFSLILESASTNQTSMYLCASSTRFERTSEQFFGPGTRLTVL.

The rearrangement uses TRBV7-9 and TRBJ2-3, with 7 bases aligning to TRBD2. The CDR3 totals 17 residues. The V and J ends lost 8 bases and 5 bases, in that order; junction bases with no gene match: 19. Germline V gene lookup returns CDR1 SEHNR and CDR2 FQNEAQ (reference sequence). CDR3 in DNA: TGTGCCAGCGCCAATTACCCTAGCGGTAGAAAAGGAGATACGCAGTATTTT. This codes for CASANYPSGRKGDTQYF.

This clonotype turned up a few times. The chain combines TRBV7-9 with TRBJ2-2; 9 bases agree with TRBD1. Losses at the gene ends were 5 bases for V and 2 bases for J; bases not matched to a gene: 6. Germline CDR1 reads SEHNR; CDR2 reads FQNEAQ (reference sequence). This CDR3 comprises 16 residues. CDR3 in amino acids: CASSGRDRVNTGELFF. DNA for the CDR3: TGTGCCAGCAGCGGCCGGGACAGGGTAAACACCGGGGAGCTGTTTTTT.

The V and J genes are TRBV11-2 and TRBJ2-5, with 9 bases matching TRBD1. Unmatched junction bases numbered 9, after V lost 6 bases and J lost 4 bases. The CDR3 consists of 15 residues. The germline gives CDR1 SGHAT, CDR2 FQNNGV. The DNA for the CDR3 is TGTGCCAGCAGGAATCCGGGACAGGGTAGAGAGACCCAGTACTTC. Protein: CASRNPGQGRETQYF.

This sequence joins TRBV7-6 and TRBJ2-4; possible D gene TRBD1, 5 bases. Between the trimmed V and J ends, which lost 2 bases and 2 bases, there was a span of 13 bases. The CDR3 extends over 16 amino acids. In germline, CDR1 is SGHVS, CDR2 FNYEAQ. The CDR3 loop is CASSLMGRGTKNIQYF. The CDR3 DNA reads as TGTGCCAGCAGCTTAATGGGAAGGGGTACCAAAAACATTCAGTACTTC. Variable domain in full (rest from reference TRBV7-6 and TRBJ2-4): GAGVSQSPRYKVTKRGQDVALRCDPISGHVSLYWYRQALGQGPEFLTYFNYEAQQDKSGLPNDRFSAERPEGSISTLTIQRTEQRDSAMYRCASSLMGRGTKNIQYFGAGTRLSVL.

The CDR3 region has the DNA TGTGCCAGCAGTTCGGGACCCCCGCCCCTCCACTTT. This sequence encodes CASSSGPPPLHF. This chain uses TRBV12-3 or TRBV12-4 with TRBJ1-6, with D perhaps TRBD1 (5 bases). The CDR3 length is 12 residues. The germline V and J ends were trimmed by 4 bases and 13 bases, with 11 bases remaining between them.

The CDR3 protein is CAISEGQPGAGYTF. The CDR3 DNA reads TGTGCCATCAGTGAAGGGCAGCCCGGAGCTGGCTACACCTTC. The rearrangement uses TRBV10-3 and TRBJ1-2; D is uncertain. This CDR3 comprises 14 residues. Per germline, CDR1 ENHRY and CDR2 SYGVKD. Trimming removed 3 bases from V and 7 bases from J, with 15 bases in between.

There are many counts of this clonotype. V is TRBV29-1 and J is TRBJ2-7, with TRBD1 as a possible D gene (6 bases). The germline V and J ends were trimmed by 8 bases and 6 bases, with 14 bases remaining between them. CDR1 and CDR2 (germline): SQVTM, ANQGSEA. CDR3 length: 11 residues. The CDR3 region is CSSWTAGEQYF. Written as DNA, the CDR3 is TGCAGCTCCTGGACAGCCGGCGAGCAGTACTTC.

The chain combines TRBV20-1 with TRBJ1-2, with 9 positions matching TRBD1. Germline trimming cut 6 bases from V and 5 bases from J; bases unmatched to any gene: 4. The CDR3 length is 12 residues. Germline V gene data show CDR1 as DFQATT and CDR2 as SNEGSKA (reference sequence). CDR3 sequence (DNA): TGCAGTGCGTCACAGGGGGCGTATGGCTACACCTTC. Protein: CSASQGAYGYTF.

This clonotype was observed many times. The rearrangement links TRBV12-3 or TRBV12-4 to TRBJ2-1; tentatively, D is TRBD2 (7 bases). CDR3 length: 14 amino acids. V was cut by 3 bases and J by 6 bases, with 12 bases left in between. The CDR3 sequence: CASSFGGGTNEQFF. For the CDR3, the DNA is TGTGCCAGCAGTTTTGGGGGGGGCACCAATGAGCAGTTCTTC.

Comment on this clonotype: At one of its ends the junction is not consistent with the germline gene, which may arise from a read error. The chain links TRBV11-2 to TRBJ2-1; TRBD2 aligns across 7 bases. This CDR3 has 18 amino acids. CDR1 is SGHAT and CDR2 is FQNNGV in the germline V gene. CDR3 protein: CASSYSFSTSSPYNEQLF. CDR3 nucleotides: TGTGCCAGCAGCTACTCCTTCTCGACTAGCAGCCCCTACAATGAGCAGTTGTTC.

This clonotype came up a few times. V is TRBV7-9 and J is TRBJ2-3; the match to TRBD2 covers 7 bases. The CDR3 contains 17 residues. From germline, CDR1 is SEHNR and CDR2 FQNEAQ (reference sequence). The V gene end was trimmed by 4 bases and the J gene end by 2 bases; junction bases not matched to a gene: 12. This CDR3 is CASSSRGGLGATDTQYF. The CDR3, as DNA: TGTGCCAGCAGCTCTCGCGGCGGACTAGGGGCCACAGATACGCAGTATTTT.

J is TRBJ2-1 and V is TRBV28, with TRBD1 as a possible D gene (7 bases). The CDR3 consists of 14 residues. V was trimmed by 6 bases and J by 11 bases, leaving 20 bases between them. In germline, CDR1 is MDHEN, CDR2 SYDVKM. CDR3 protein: CASSILRGASKQFF. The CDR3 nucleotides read TGTGCCAGCAGCATCCTCAGGGGGGCGAGCAAGCAGTTCTTC.

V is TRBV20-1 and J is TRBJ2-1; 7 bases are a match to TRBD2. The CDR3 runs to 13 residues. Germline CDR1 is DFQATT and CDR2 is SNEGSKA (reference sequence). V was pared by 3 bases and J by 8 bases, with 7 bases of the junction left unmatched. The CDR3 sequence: CSARGLGGDEQFF. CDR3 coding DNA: TGCAGTGCTAGGGGCCTGGGGGGGGATGAGCAGTTCTTC.

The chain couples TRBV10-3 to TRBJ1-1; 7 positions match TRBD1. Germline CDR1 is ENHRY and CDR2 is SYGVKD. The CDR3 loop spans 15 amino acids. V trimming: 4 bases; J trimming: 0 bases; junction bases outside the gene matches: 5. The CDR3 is CAISGSGQLNTEAFF. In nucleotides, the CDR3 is TGTGCCATCAGTGGCTCGGGACAGCTGAACACTGAAGCTTTCTTT.